A single sample gave rise to the 21 T cell receptor beta chains below, sequenced in a study of shared clonotypes between healthy human individuals. Assay: immunoSEQ multiplex PCR; the TCRdb copy retains only in-frame clones and omits some. The table records hundreds of thousands of clones, around 76% of them present only once. The specimen was PBMCs. The receptors shown here come from a middle-aged woman in good health. Some clones in this sample may be carry-over from other donors' samples.

The V and J genes are TRBV29-1 and TRBJ1-4, with a tentative D call TRBD1 (5 bases). The CDR3 length is 12 residues. Germline values: CDR1 SQVTM, CDR2 ANQGSEA. V lost 7 bases and J 4 bases, leaving 10 bases between the germline ends. CDR3 amino acids: CSGRDSNEKLFF. The CDR3 DNA sequence: TGCAGCGGACGAGACAGTAATGAAAAACTGTTTTTT.

The chain is built from TRBV28 and TRBJ2-2, with 9 bases fitting TRBD1. Germline CDR1 reads MDHEN; CDR2 reads SYDVKM. With 2 bases clipped from V and 5 bases from J, the junction kept 3 bases outside the gene matches. This CDR3 is built from 15 residues. DNA of the CDR3: TGTGCCAGCAGTTTAGCAGGACAGGGGACCGGGGAGCTGTTTTTT. Its protein is CASSLAGQGTGELFF.

J is TRBJ1-4 and V is TRBV1; TRBD1 was called by the table and not checked on the DNA. TRBV1 is a documented pseudogene. The CDR3 is 16 amino acids. DNA of the CDR3: TGCACCAGCAGCTCGCGGGGACAGGGTGTAGGAGAAAAACTGTTTTTT. Translated: CTSSSRGQGVGEKLFF.

With respect to this clone: Other DNA sequences in this sample translate to the same CDR3. The V and J genes are TRBV7-9 and TRBJ2-7, with D hard to call. V lost 2 bases to trimming and J lost 3 bases, with 2 bases between them. CDR1 SEHNR and CDR2 FQNEAQ come from the germline V gene (reference sequence). The CDR3 covers 11 residues. The CDR3 DNA sequence: TGTGCCAGCAGCTTAAGCTACGAGCAGTACTTC. Amino acid sequence: CASSLSYEQYF. Full variable domain (remainder filled in from reference TRBV7-9 and TRBJ2-7): DTGVSQNPRHKITKRGQNVTFRCDPISEHNRLYWYRQTLGQGPEFLTYFQNEAQLEKSRLLSDRFSAERPKGSFSTLEIQRTEQGDSAMYLCASSLSYEQYFGPGTRLTVT.

Only one count was recorded for this clone. V usage is TRBV6-6 and J usage is TRBJ2-3; 14 bases fit TRBD2. Germline CDR1 MNHNY, CDR2 SVGAGI (reference sequence). V lost 7 bases to trimming and J lost 4 bases; unmatched junction nucleotides: 7. The CDR3 runs to 16 residues. CDR3 loop: CASTLPGLAGADTQYF. CDR3 DNA: TGTGCCAGCACACTACCGGGACTAGCGGGAGCAGATACGCAGTATTTT.

The chain uses TRBV7-3 and TRBJ2-1; D remains unclear. Germline V gene data show CDR1 as SGHTA and CDR2 as FQGTGA. V was cut by 3 bases and J by 5 bases, with 8 bases left in between. The CDR3 extends over 13 amino acids. Written as DNA, the CDR3 is TGTGCCAGCAGCTTCGGCGCCCACAATGAGCAGTTCTTC. Protein product: CASSFGAHNEQFF.

The gene calls are TRBV4-2 and TRBJ2-7; D gene ambiguous. The length of the CDR3 is 16 residues. Looked up from germline, CDR1 is LGHNA and CDR2 is YNFKEQ. V was clipped by 0 bases and J by 0 bases, with 12 bases between them. DNA for the CDR3: TGTGCCAGCAGCCAAGACCCCACCGCGGCCTCCTACGAGCAGTACTTC. Translation: CASSQDPTAASYEQYF.

Notes on this clone: This may be a read error, as it is one base from a much larger clone. This chain joins TRBV15 and TRBJ2-7; D is possibly TRBD1 (5 bases). CDR3 length: 14 residues. Per the germline V gene, CDR1 is LNHNV and CDR2 is YYDKDF (reference sequence). The V gene lost 0 bases and the J gene lost 7 bases, with 13 bases spanning the gap. The CDR3 here is CATSREGLPGEQYF. CDR3 in DNA: TGTGCCACCAGCAGAGAGGGGCTACCTGGGGAGCAGTACTTC.

As concerns this clone: The sample contains more than one DNA sequence encoding this CDR3. This chain connects TRBV7-8 to TRBJ1-2; 7 nucleotides agree with TRBD1. V dropped 5 bases and J dropped 4; count of bases not matched to a gene: 4. Germline CDR1 SGHVS, CDR2 FQNEAQ. This CDR3 has 13 residues. As DNA, the CDR3 is TGTGCCAGCAGCCGACAGGGCCTCTATGGCTACACCTTC. Residues: CASSRQGLYGYTF.

The CDR3: CASSGLDRDPSYEQYF. CDR3 in DNA: TGTGCCAGTAGTGGGTTGGACAGGGACCCATCCTACGAGCAGTACTTC. J is TRBJ2-7 and V is TRBV19; 8 bases match TRBD1. Germline V gene lookup returns CDR1 LNHDA and CDR2 SQIVND (reference sequence). This CDR3 region has 16 residues. Trimming at V came to 5 bases and at J to 1 base, leaving 10 bases not matched to a gene. Based on the CDR3 plus reference TRBV19 and TRBJ2-7, the full variable domain is DGGITQSPKYLFRKEGQNVTLSCEQNLNHDAMYWYRQDPGQGLRLIYYSQIVNDFQKGDIAEGYSVSREKKESFPLTVTSAQKNPTAFYLCASSGLDRDPSYEQYFGPGTRLTVT.

Points on this clone: The same CDR3 can be traced to other DNA sequences in this sample. The chain has TRBV7-9 and TRBJ2-5; D ambiguous. The germline V gene encodes CDR1 SEHNR and CDR2 FQNEAQ (reference sequence). The CDR3 runs to 12 residues. The V gene lost 3 bases and the J gene lost 5 bases, with 7 bases spanning the gap. As DNA, the CDR3 is TGTGCCAGCAGCTTCGTCGGGGAGACCCAGTACTTC. It encodes CASSFVGETQYF.

The chain joins TRBV5-4 to TRBJ2-7; D remains unclear. The germline V gene encodes CDR1 SGHNT and CDR2 YYREEE (reference sequence). With 0 bases removed from V and 2 bases from J, the gap between germline ends came to 9 bases. The CDR3 is 14 residues long. The CDR3 nucleotides read TGTGCCAGCAGCTTGGAAGGTGGAGCCTACGAGCAGTACTTC. Its translation is CASSLEGGAYEQYF.

The chain joins TRBV6-1 to TRBJ2-7; 7 positions agree with TRBD2. The CDR3 consists of 16 residues. After removal of 0 bases from V and 2 bases from J, the junction contained 7 bases not matched to a gene. Germline V gene lookup returns CDR1 MNHNS and CDR2 SASEGT. The CDR3 reads CASSEAVGLAAYEQYF. Written as DNA, the CDR3 is TGTGCCAGCAGTGAAGCAGTGGGGCTAGCGGCCTACGAGCAGTACTTC.

This chain connects TRBV10-3 to TRBJ2-5; TRBD2 agrees at 8 bases. Germline CDR1 and CDR2: ENHRY and SYGVKD. With 3 bases clipped from V and 1 base from J, the junction kept 7 bases outside the gene matches. The CDR3 consists of 16 residues. The DNA of the CDR3 is TGTGCCATCAGTGAATCGGCTAGCGGGCTCCAAGAGACCCAGTACTTC. As protein: CAISESASGLQETQYF.

This chain uses TRBV19 with TRBJ2-1, with TRBD2 matching over 14 bases. The CDR3 loop spans 16 amino acids. Germline values: CDR1 LNHDA, CDR2 SQIVND (reference sequence). With 3 bases clipped from V and 8 bases from J, the junction kept 6 bases outside the gene matches. CDR3 sequence (DNA): TGTGCCAGTAGTATGGGGACTAGCGGGAGATTGTATGAGCAGTTCTTC. It codes for CASSMGTSGRLYEQFF.

The rearrangement links TRBV5-5 to TRBJ1-5; D is possibly TRBD1 (6 bases). The V gene's germline CDR1 is SGHKS and CDR2 YYEKEE (reference sequence). The CDR3 is made up of 17 amino acids. Trimming shortened V by 4 bases and J by 0 bases, and 17 bases separated the two germline ends. For the CDR3, the DNA is TGTGCCAGCAGCAAGGGGGAAGACAGCTATAGCAATCAGCCCCAGCATTTT. Its protein product is CASSKGEDSYSNQPQHF.

The V call is TRBV21-1, the J call TRBJ1-1. TRBV21-1 is marked as a pseudogene. The CDR3 has 16 residues. The CDR3 reads CASSLKVATIRTEAFF. DNA of the CDR3: TGTGCCAGCAGTTTAAAGGTAGCTACAATTCGCACTGAAGCTTTCTTT.

This rearrangement joins TRBV5-1 to TRBJ2-5, with 7 positions matching TRBD1. The DNA matches TRBJ2-7 better at its end, which makes the J call doubtful. Per germline, CDR1 SGHRS and CDR2 YFSETQ. The CDR3 is 14 residues long. The CDR3 loop reads CASSFLGGTYEQYF. DNA for the CDR3: TGCGCCAGCAGCTTCCTAGGGGGCACCTACGAGCAGTACTTC.

About this clone: The same CDR3 is also encoded by other DNA sequences in this sample. The V call is TRBV30, the J call TRBJ2-7, with 9 bases fitting TRBD1. V shed 5 bases and J 0 bases; nucleotides not matched to a gene: 8. The germline V gene has CDR1 GTSNPN and CDR2 SVGIG (reference sequence). The CDR3 contains 15 residues. The CDR3 protein is CAWGRDRASSYEQYF. The DNA of the CDR3 is TGTGCCTGGGGAAGGGACAGGGCGAGCTCCTACGAGCAGTACTTC.

This chain links TRBV19 with TRBJ2-7; TRBD2 matches at 10 bases. After removal of 6 bases from V and 4 bases from J, the junction contained 15 bases not matched to a gene. The CDR3 is 17 residues long. Per the germline V gene, CDR1 is LNHDA and CDR2 is SQIVND (reference sequence). CDR3 bases: TGTGCCAGTAGCCAGCGGGGGGGATCCTGGACGACGTACGAGCAGTACTTC. Translation: CASSQRGGSWTTYEQYF. Using reference TRBV19 and TRBJ2-7 for the parts outside the CDR3, the full variable domain is DGGITQSPKYLFRKEGQNVTLSCEQNLNHDAMYWYRQDPGQGLRLIYYSQIVNDFQKGDIAEGYSVSREKKESFPLTVTSAQKNPTAFYLCASSQRGGSWTTYEQYFGPGTRLTVT.

The chain uses TRBV30 and TRBJ1-5; maybe TRBD1 (5 bases). This CDR3 region has 14 residues. Germline V gene lookup returns CDR1 GTSNPN and CDR2 SVGIG (reference sequence). V dropped 3 bases and J dropped 5 bases, with 14 bases sitting between them. The DNA for the CDR3 is TGTGCCTGGAGCCGAAGACAGACTGATCAGCCCCAGCATTTT. This codes for CAWSRRQTDQPQHF.